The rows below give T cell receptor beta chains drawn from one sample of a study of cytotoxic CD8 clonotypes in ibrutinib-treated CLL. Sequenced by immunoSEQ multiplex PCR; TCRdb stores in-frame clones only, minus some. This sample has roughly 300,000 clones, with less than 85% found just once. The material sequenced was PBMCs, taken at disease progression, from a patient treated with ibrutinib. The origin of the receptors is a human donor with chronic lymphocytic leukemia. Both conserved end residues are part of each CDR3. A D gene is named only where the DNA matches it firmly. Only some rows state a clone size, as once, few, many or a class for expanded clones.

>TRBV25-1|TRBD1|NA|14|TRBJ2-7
CASSRDRGQYEQYF
TGTGCCAGCAGCCGGGACAGGGGGCAGTACGAGCAGTACTTC
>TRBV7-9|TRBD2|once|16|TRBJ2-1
CASSLRTSGNYNEQFF
TGTGCCAGCAGCTTAAGGACTAGCGGGAACTACAATGAGCAGTTCTTC
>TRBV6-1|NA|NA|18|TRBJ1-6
CASSEVIGIGTYNSPLHF
TGTGCCAGCAGTGAGGTTATAGGGATTGGTACTTATAATTCACCCCTCCACTTT
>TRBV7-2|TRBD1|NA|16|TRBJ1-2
CASSLDSGQGTNGYTF
TGTGCCAGCAGCTTAGATTCTGGACAGGGGACGAATGGCTACACCTTC
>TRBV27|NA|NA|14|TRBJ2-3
CASSLYHPQDTQYF
TGTGCCAGCAGTTTATACCATCCTCAAGATACGCAGTATTTT
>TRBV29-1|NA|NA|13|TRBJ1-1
CSVELGAGTEAFF
TGCAGCGTTGAATTGGGGGCTGGCACTGAAGCTTTCTTT
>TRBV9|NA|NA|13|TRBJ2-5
CASSGGPLETQYF
TGTGCCAGCAGCGGGGGACCGTTAGAGACCCAGTACTTC
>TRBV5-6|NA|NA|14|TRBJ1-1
CASSATGLNTEAFF
TGTGCCAGCAGCGCGACAGGACTGAACACTGAAGCTTTCTTT
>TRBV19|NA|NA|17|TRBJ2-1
CASSRLMVPSAYNEQFF
TGTGCCAGTAGTCGCCTGATGGTCCCTTCCGCCTACAATGAGCAGTTCTTC
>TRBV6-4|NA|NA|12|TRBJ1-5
CASSGPNQPQHF
TGTGCCAGCAGTGGTCCTAATCAGCCCCAGCATTTT
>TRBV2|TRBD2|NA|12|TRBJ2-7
CASSSGNYEQYF
TGTGCCAGCTCTAGCGGGAACTACGAGCAGTACTTC
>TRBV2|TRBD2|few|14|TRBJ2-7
CASRPSGGYLEQYF
TGTGCCAGCAGACCTAGCGGGGGCTACCTCGAGCAGTACTTC
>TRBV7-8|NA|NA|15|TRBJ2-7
CASSSPQVLAYEQYF
TGTGCCAGCAGTTCCCCACAGGTCCTAGCCTACGAGCAGTACTTC
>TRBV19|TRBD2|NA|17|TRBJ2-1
CASSIVGGLAGGAEQFF
TGTGCCAGTAGTATAGTCGGGGGACTAGCGGGAGGGGCCGAGCAGTTCTTC
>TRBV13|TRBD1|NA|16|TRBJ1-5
CASSKGGYQSNQPQHF
TGTGCCAGCAGCAAAGGGGGCTATCAGAGCAATCAGCCCCAGCATTTT
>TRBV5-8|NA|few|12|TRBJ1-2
CASREPNYGYTF
TGTGCCAGCAGGGAGCCTAACTATGGCTACACCTTC
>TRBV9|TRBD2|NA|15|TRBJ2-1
CASSVRDYSYNEQFF
TGTGCCAGCAGCGTCCGGGACTACTCCTACAATGAGCAGTTCTTC
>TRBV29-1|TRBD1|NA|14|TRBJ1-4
CSVFTGEANEKLFF
TGCAGCGTATTCACAGGGGAGGCTAATGAAAAACTGTTTTTT
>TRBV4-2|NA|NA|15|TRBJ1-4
CASSQITGTNEKLFF
TGTGCCAGCAGCCAAATTACAGGGACTAATGAAAAACTGTTTTTT
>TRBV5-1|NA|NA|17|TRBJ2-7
CASSLALASTGRDEQYF
TGCGCCAGCAGCTTGGCCCTAGCGTCTACAGGGCGGGACGAGCAGTACTTC
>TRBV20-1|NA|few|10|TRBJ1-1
CSASAIEAFF
TGCAGTGCTAGTGCTATCGAAGCTTTCTTT
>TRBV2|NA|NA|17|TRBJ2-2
CASSEAQFGTHTGELFF
TGTGCCAGCAGTGAAGCGCAGTTCGGGACCCACACCGGGGAGCTGTTTTTT
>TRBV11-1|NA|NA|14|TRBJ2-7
CASSSGSKNYEQYF
TGTGCCAGCAGCTCAGGGTCAAAGAACTACGAGCAGTACTTC
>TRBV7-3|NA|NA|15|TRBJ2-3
CASSLQGIPTDTQYF
TGTGCCAGCAGCTTACAGGGGATCCCCACAGATACGCAGTATTTT
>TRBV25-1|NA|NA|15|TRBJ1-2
CASSEAGPAFYGYTF
TGTGCCAGCAGTGAAGCAGGACCGGCTTTTTATGGCTACACCTTC
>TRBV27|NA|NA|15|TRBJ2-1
CASSPPGLSYNEQFF
TGTGCCAGCAGCCCGCCGGGTCTCTCCTACAATGAGCAGTTCTTC
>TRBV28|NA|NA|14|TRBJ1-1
CASSSTPRGTEAFF
TGTGCCAGCAGTTCGACGCCAAGAGGGACTGAAGCTTTCTTT
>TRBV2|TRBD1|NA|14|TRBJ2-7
CASMTGWDSYEQYF
TGTGCCAGTATGACAGGGTGGGACTCCTACGAGCAGTACTTC
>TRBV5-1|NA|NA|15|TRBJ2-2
CASSEGLKNTGELFF
TGCGCCAGCAGTGAGGGGCTCAAAAACACCGGGGAGCTGTTTTTT
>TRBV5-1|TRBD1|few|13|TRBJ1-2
CASSWDRGHGYTF
TGCGCCAGCAGCTGGGACAGGGGGCATGGCTACACCTTC
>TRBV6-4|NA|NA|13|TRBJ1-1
CASSDGTNTEAFF
TGTGCCAGCAGTGACGGGACGAACACTGAAGCTTTCTTT
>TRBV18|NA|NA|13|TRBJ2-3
CASSPRRPDTQYF
TGTGCCAGCTCACCACGTAGGCCAGATACGCAGTATTTT
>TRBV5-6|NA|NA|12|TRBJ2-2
CASTLHTGELFF
TGTGCCAGCACCCTTCATACCGGGGAGCTGTTTTTT
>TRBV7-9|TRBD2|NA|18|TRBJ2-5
CASSPPGGPTSVGSTQYF
TGTGCCAGCAGCCCCCCGGGAGGTCCGACTAGCGTAGGTTCGACCCAGTACTTC
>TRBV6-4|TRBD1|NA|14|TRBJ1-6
CASSPWTGSSPLHF
TGTGCCAGCAGTCCCTGGACAGGGAGTTCACCCCTCCACTTT
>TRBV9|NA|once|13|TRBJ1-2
CASSAQGNYGYTF
TGTGCCAGCAGCGCTCAGGGCAACTATGGCTACACCTTC
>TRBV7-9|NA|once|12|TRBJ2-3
CASSPDTDTQYF
TGTGCCAGCAGCCCGGACACAGATACGCAGTATTTT
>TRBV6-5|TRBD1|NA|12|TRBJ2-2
CAAGTGPGELFF
TGTGCCGCGGGGACAGGGCCCGGGGAGCTGTTTTTT